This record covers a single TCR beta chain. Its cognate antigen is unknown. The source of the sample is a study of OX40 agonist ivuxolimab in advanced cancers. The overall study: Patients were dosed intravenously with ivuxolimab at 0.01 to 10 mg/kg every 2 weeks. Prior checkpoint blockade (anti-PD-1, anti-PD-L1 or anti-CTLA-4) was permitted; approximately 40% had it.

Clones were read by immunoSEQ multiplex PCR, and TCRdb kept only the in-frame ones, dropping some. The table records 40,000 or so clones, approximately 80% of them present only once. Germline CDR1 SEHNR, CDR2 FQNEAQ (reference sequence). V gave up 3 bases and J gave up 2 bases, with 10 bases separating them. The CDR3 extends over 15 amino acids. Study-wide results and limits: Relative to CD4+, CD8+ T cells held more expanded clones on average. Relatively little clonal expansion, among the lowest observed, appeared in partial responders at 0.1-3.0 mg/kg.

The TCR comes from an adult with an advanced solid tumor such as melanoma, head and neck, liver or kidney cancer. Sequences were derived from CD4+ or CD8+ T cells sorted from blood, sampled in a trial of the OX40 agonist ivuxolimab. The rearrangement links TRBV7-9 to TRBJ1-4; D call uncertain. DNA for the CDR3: TGTGCCAGCAGCTTCGGGCGGTATACTAATGAAAAACTGTTTTTT. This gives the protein CASSFGRYTNEKLFF.